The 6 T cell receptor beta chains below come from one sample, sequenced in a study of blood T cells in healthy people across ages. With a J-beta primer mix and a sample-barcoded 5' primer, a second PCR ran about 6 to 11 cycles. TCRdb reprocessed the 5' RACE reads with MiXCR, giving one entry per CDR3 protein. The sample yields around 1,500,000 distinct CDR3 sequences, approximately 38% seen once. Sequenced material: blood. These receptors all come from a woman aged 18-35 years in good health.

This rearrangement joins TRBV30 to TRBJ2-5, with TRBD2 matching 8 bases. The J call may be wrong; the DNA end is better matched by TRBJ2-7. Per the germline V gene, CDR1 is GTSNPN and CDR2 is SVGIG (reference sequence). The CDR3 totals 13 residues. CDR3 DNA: TGTGCCTGGTGTAAGGGACTAGCCTACGAGCAGTACTTC. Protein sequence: CAWCKGLAYEQYF.

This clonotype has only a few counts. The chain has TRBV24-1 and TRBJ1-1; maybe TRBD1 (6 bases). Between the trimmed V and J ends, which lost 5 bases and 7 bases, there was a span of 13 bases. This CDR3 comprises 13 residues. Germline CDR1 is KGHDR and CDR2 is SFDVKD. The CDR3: CATSALTGNEAFF. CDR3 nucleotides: TGTGCCACCAGTGCCCTGACAGGCAATGAAGCTTTCTTT.

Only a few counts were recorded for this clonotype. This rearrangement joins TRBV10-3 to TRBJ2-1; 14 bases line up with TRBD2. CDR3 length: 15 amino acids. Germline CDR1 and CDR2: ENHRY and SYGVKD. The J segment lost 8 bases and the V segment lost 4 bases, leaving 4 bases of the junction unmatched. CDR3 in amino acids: CAISGLAGGGDEQFF. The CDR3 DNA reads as TGTGCCATCAGTGGACTAGCGGGGGGGGGAGATGAGCAGTTCTTC.

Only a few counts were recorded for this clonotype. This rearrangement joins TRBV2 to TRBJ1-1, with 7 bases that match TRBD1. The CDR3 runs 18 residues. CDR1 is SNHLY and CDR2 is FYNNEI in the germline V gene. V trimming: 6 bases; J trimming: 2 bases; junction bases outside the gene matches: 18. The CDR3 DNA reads TGTGCCAGCAGCTCAATGGGCACAGGGGTAGGGGGAAACACTGAAGCTTTCTTT. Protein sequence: CASSSMGTGVGGNTEAFF.

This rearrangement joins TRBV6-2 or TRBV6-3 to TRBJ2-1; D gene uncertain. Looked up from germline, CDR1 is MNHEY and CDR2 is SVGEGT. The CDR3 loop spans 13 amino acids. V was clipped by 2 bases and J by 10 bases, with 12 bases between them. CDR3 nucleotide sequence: TGTGCCAGCAGTTACCGACCTACCTACGAGCAGTTCTTC. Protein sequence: CASSYRPTYEQFF.

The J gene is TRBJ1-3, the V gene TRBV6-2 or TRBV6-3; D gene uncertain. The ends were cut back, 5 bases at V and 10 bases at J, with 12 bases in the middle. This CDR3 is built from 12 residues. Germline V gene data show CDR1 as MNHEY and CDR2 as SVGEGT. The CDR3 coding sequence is TGTGCCAGCAGTAGAGACATGGTGACCATATATTTT. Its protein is CASSRDMVTIYF.